These 9 T cell receptor beta chains originate from one sample sequenced in a study of blood T cell repertoires in COVID-19. Profiled with immunoSEQ multiplex PCR; TCRdb holds only in-frame clones, not every one. The top ten clones hold roughly a tenth of a sample with more than 200,000 clones, roughly 80% of them seen once. The specimen sequenced was peripheral blood. These TCRs come from a woman of 80 years or more with COVID-19, enrolled during active disease.

The chain couples TRBV6-6 to TRBJ2-5; a weak D match, TRBD1 (5 bases). V dropped 5 bases and J dropped 4 bases, with 14 bases sitting between them. Looked up from germline, CDR1 is MNHNY and CDR2 is SVGAGI (reference sequence). This CDR3 has 14 residues. CDR3 sequence (DNA): TGTGCCAGCAGTCACCCCAGGGATGGAGAGACCCAGTACTTC. This encodes CASSHPRDGETQYF.

The J gene is TRBJ1-1, the V gene TRBV18; D is undetermined. V lost 2 bases and J 4 bases, leaving 14 bases between the germline ends. CDR1 and CDR2 from the germline V gene are KGHSH and LQKENI. CDR3 length: 15 residues. The CDR3 coding sequence is TGTGCCAGCTCACCAACCGGACCAGCGGTCACTGAAGCTTTCTTT. Translated, it gives CASSPTGPAVTEAFF.

The V gene is TRBV28, the J gene TRBJ2-3, with TRBD1 identical over 7 bases. This CDR3 is 14 amino acids long. V dropped 6 bases and J dropped 4; count of bases not matched to a gene: 7. Germline values: CDR1 MDHEN, CDR2 SYDVKM. CDR3 loop: CASSQGGSADTQYF. As DNA, the CDR3 is TGTGCCAGCAGCCAAGGGGGCTCAGCAGATACGCAGTATTTT.

This clone was recorded only once. J is TRBJ2-7 and V is TRBV20-1; tentative D call: TRBD2 (7 bases). Trimming took 3 bases from V and 6 from J, leaving 15 bases between them. The CDR3 loop spans 13 amino acids. Germline assignment: CDR1 DFQATT and CDR2 SNEGSKA (reference sequence). The CDR3 nucleotides are TGCAGTGCTAGTGGGGGAGGGGGAGGCGAGCAGTACTTC. Amino acid sequence: CSASGGGGGEQYF.

The chain couples TRBV9 to TRBJ2-5; the match to TRBD2 covers 13 bases. CDR3 size: 16 residues. Looked up from germline, CDR1 is SGDLS and CDR2 is YYNGEE. Germline trimming cut 0 bases from V and 4 bases from J; bases unmatched to any gene: 3. In nucleotides, the CDR3 is TGTGCCAGCAGCGTAGGTGGACTAGCGGGGGCAGAGACCCAGTACTTC. This gives the protein CASSVGGLAGAETQYF.

This clone appeared a few times. The chain carries TRBV30 and TRBJ1-5; D remains ambiguous. Per the germline V gene, CDR1 is GTSNPN and CDR2 is SVGIG (reference sequence). CDR3 size: 12 residues. Trimming pared 7 bases from V and 6 bases from J, leaving 13 bases between. The CDR3 reads CASRACLQPQHF. Written as DNA, the CDR3 is TGTGCCTCCCGAGCCTGTCTTCAGCCCCAGCATTTT.

The chain is built from TRBV14 and TRBJ2-5; the D is unclear. Germline lookup yields CDR1 SGHDN and CDR2 FVKESK. This CDR3 comprises 14 residues. V was pared by 4 bases and J by 4 bases, with 13 bases between. CDR3 amino acids: CASSRSSSGETQYF. DNA for the CDR3: TGTGCCAGCAGCCGATCGAGCTCCGGAGAGACCCAGTACTTC. Drawing the rest from reference TRBV14 and TRBJ2-5, the complete variable domain is EAGVTQFPSHSVIEKGQTVTLRCDPISGHDNLYWYRRVMGKEIKFLLHFVKESKQDESGMPNNRFLAERTGGTYSTLKVQPAELEDSGVYFCASSRSSSGETQYFGPGTRLLVL.

V and J are TRBV6-4 and TRBJ1-2, with a weak D call TRBD1 (6 bases). Trimming removed 2 bases from V and 8 bases from J, with 12 bases in between. Germline V gene sequence: CDR1 MRHNA, CDR2 SNTAGT. CDR3 length equals 13 residues. The chain's CDR3 is CASSDQGTGGYTF. CDR3 nucleotide sequence: TGTGCCAGCAGTGACCAGGGGACGGGAGGCTACACCTTC.

V is TRBV7-9 and J is TRBJ1-2; TRBD1 matches 8 bases. From germline, CDR1 is SEHNR and CDR2 FQNEAQ (reference sequence). Trimming removed 5 bases from V and 8 bases from J; junction bases left unmatched: 13. The CDR3 is 15 residues long. CDR3 DNA: TGTGCCAGCAGCAGCCGACAGGGGATTGGTGACGGCTACACCTTC. The encoded protein is CASSSRQGIGDGYTF.